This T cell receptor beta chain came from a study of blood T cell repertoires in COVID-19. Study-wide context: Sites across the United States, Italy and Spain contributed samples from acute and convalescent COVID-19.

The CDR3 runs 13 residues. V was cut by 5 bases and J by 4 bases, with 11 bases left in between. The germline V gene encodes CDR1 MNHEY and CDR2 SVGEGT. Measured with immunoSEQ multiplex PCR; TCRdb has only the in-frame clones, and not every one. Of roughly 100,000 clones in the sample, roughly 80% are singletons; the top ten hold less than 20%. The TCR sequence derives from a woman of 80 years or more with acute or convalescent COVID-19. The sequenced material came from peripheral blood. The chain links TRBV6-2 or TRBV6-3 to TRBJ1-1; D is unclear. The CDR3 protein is CASSPQEATEAFF. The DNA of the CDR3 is TGTGCCAGCAGTCCGCAGGAGGCCACTGAAGCTTTCTTT.